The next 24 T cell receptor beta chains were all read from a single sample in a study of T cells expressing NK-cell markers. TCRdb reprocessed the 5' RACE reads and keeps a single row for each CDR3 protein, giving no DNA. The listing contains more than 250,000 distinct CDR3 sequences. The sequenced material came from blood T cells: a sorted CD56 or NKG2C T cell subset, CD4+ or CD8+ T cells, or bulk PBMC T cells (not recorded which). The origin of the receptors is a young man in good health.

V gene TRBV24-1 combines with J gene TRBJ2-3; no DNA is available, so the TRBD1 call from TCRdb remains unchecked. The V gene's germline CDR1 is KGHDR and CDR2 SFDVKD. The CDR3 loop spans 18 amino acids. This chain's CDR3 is CATSDLKGSRGLTDTQYF.

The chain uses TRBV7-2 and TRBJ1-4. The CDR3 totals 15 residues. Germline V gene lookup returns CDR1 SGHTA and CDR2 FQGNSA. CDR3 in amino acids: CASSPTSATNEKLFF.

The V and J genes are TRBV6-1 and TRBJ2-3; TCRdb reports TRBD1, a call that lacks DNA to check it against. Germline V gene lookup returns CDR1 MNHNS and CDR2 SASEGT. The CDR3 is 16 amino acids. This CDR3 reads CASSEWFGGSTDTQYF.

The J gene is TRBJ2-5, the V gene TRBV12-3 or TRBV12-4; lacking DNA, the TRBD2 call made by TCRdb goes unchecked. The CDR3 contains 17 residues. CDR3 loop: CASSLGLAGPPGETQYF.

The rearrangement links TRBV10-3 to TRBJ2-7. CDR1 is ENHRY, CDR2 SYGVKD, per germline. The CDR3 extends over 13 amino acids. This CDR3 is CAISESVNYEQYF.

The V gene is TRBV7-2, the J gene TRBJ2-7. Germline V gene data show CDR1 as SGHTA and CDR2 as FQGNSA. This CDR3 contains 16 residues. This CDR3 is CASSLNADILSYEQYF.

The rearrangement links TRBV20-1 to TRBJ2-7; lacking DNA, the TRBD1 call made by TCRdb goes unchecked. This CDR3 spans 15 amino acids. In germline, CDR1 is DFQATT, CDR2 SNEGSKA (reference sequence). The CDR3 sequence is CSATGTGIFSYEQYF.

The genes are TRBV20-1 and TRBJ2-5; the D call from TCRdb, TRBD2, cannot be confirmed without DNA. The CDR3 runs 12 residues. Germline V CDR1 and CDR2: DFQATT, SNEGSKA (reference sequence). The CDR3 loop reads CSASIAEGTQYF.

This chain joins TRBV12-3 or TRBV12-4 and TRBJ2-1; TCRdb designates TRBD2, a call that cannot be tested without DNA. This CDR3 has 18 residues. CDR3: CASSSPSGGGGAYNEQFF.

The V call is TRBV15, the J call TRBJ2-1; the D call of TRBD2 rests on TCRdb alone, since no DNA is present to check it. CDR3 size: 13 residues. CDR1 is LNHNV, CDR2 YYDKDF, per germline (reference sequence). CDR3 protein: CATEGLAGNEQFF.

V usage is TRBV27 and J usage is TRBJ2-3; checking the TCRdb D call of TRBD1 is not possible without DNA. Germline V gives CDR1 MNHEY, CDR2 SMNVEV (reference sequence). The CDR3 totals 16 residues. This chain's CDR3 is CASSYKTGGTRDTQYF.

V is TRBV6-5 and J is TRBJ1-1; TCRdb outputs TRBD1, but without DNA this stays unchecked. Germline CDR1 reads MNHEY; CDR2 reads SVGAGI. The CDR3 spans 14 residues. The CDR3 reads CASSYSGGSTEAFF.

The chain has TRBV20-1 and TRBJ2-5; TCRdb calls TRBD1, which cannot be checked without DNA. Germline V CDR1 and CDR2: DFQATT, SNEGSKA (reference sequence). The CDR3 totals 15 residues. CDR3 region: CSASPEVGARETQYF.

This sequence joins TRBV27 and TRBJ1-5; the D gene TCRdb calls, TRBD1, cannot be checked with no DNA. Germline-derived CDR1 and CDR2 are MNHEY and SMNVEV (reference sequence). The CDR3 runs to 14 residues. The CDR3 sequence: CASSLPRGNQPQHF.

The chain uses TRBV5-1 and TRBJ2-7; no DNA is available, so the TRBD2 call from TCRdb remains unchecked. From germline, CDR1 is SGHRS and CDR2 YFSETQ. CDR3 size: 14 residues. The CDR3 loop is CASSPTRPSYEQYF. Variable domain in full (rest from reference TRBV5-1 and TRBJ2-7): KAGVTQTPRYLIKTRGQQVTLSCSPISGHRSVSWYQQTPGQGLQFLFEYFSETQRNKGNFPGRFSGRQFSNSRSEMNVSTLELGDSALYLCASSPTRPSYEQYFGPGTRLTVT.

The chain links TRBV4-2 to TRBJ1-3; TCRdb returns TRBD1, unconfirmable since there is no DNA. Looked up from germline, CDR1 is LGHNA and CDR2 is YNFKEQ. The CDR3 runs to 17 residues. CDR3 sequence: CASSQKGLTVTGNTIYF.

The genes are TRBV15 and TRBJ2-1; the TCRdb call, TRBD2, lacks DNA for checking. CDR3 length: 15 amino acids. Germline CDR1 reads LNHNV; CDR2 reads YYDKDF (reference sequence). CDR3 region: CATSRRASGRNEQFF.

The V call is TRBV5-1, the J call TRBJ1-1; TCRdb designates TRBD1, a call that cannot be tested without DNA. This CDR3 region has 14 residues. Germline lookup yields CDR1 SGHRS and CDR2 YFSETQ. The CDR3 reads CASSLVRGNREAFF. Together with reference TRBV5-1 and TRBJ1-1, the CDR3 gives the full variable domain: KAGVTQTPRYLIKTRGQQVTLSCSPISGHRSVSWYQQTPGQGLQFLFEYFSETQRNKGNFPGRFSGRQFSNSRSEMNVSTLELGDSALYLCASSLVRGNREAFFGQGTRLTVV.

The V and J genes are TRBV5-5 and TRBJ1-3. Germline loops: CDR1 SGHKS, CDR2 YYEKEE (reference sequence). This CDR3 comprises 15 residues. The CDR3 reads CASSLVGDSGNTIYF.

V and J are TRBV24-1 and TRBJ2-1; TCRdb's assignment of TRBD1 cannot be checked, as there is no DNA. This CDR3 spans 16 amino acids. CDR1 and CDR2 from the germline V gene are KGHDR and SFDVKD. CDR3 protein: CATSDSPPGSYNEQFF.

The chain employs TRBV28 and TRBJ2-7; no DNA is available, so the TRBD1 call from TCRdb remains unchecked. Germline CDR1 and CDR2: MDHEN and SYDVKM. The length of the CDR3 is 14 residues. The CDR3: CASSLLQGLYEQYF.

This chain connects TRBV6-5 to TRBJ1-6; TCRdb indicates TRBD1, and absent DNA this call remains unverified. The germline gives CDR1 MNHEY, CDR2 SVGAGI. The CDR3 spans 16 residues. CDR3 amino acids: CASSYSGQGGSSPLHF.

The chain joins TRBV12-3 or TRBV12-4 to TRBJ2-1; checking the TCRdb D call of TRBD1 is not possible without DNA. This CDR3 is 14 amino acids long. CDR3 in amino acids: CASTPRGATDEQFF.

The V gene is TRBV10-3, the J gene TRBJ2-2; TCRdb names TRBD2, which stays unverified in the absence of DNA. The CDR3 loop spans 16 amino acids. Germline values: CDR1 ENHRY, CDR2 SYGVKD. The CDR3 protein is CAISGTSGVNTGELFF.